These 2 T cell receptor beta chains came from one sample sequenced in a study of Graves' ophthalmopathy and Graves' hyperthyroidism. Using RNA transcripts, the TCR beta CDR3 regions were amplified. The first-round RT-PCR employed HTBI primers together with the Qiagen OneStep RT-PCR kit. A multiplex PCR was then performed as the second round. One entry per CDR3 protein, called by TCRdb with MiXCR from the multiplex PCR reads. The sample contains some 750,000 distinct CDR3 sequences, around 40% of which appear only once. Sequenced sample: peripheral blood. The receptors here all came from an adult man with Graves' ophthalmopathy.

This clonotype was seen a few times. This chain links TRBV20-1 with TRBJ1-5; D remains unclear. The CDR3 covers 14 residues. Trimming removed 0 bases from V and 7 bases from J, with 13 bases in between. The germline V gene encodes CDR1 DFQATT and CDR2 SNEGSKA (reference sequence). The CDR3 bases are TGCAGTGCTAGAGATTTGCAGTGTAACCAGCCCCAGCATTTT. Translated, it gives CSARDLQCNQPQHF.

Notes on this clonotype: In this CDR3 the conserved last residue, phenylalanine or tryptophan, is missing, so a read error is likely. The chain has TRBV12-3 or TRBV12-4 and TRBJ1-1; the D gene is possibly TRBD1 (6 bases). This CDR3 region has 15 residues. Trimming took 2 bases from V and 5 from J, leaving 15 bases between them. CDR3 protein: CASSLMGGAGTEAFL. The CDR3 DNA sequence: TGTGCCAGCAGTTTAATGGGGGGCGCCGGAACTGAAGCTTTCCTT.